These T cell receptor beta chains were read from a single sample in a study of PD-L1 blockade in urothelial cancer. The protocol was immunoSEQ multiplex PCR, while the TCRdb copy is restricted to in-frame clones and leaves out a portion. Of fewer than 25,000 clones in the sample, around 85% were seen once. This material consisted of PBMCs, taken around atezolizumab (anti-PD-L1) treatment. Every receptor here comes from a man aged 45-65 years with urothelial cancer. The CDR3 runs from the conserved cysteine through the conserved F or W. D genes are given only for firm matches. A clone size is listed for some rows: how often the clone was seen (once, few, many), or a class if it is expanded.

V gene,J gene,clone size,D gene,CDR3 DNA,CDR3 protein
TRBV7-3,TRBJ1-1,-,-,TGTGCCAGCAGCCTAAACGCTCAGGTTACTGAAGCTTTCTTT,CASSLNAQVTEAFF
TRBV11-2,TRBJ2-6,-,-,TGTGCCAGCAGCTTTCCCCCAGGCTCTGGGGCCAACGTCCTGACTTTC,CASSFPPGSGANVLTF
TRBV11-2,TRBJ2-1,once,TRBD1,TGTGCCAGCACCCCGACAGGGGGTTTCAATGAGCAGTTCTTC,CASTPTGGFNEQFF
TRBV11-2,TRBJ2-3,-,TRBD2,TGTGCCAGCAGCTTAGATATATGGCAGCGGGGACTCACAGATACGCAGTATTTT,CASSLDIWQRGLTDTQYF
TRBV7-2,TRBJ2-3,-,TRBD1,TGTGCCAGCAGCCAGGACAGGGTTGGCGCAGATACGCAGTATTTT,CASSQDRVGADTQYF
TRBV5-4,TRBJ1-2,medium-sized,-,TGTGCCAGCGCCGACTCGGGGGTTGGCTACACCTTC,CASADSGVGYTF
TRBV18,TRBJ2-7,-,TRBD2,TGTGCCAGCTCACCTAGCCCTGGACTAGCGGGGGTATCCTACGAGCAGTACTTC,CASSPSPGLAGVSYEQYF
TRBV9,TRBJ2-2,-,-,TGTGCCAGCAGCGTAGCGCCAGCCGGGGAGCTGTTTTTT,CASSVAPAGELFF
TRBV27,TRBJ2-3,-,-,TGTGCCAGCAGTTTACGTTATCGAGGTAATAGCCACACAGATACGCAGTATTTT,CASSLRYRGNSHTDTQYF
TRBV4-1,TRBJ2-6,-,-,TGCGCCAGCAGCCAGACGGGGGGGGCCAACGTCCTGACTTTC,CASSQTGGANVLTF
TRBV2,TRBJ2-2,-,TRBD1,TGTGCCAGCAGCCTAATGCGGACAGGGAGCCTAACCGGGGAGCTGTTTTTT,CASSLMRTGSLTGELFF
TRBV28,TRBJ2-5,once,-,TGTGCCAGCAGTTTCGACAGAAACCAAGAGACCCAGTACTTC,CASSFDRNQETQYF
TRBV29-1,TRBJ2-3,-,TRBD2,TGCAGCGTTCCTAGCGGGGGGGCTTACGCCGTGTATTTT,CSVPSGGAYAVYF
TRBV9,TRBJ2-7,-,-,TGTGCCAGCAGCCTGGGGAGCGGAAGCTCCTACGAGCAGTACTTC,CASSLGSGSSYEQYF
TRBV11-2,TRBJ2-5,-,TRBD2,TGTGCCAGCAGCTCCGGACTAGCGGGAAAAGAGACCCAGTACTTC,CASSSGLAGKETQYF
TRBV9,TRBJ2-3,once,TRBD2,TGTGCCAGCAGTCCCGGGACTAGCGGCACAGATACGCAGTATTTT,CASSPGTSGTDTQYF
TRBV27,TRBJ2-1,-,TRBD1,TGTGCCAGCAACCGAGGGGGACAGGGGGCTAACAATGAGCAGTTCTTC,CASNRGGQGANNEQFF
TRBV7-9,TRBJ2-1,-,-,TGTGCCAGCAGCTTACCAGGGCGGAATTACAATGAGCAGTTCTTC,CASSLPGRNYNEQFF
TRBV18,TRBJ2-3,-,-,TGTGCCAGCTCACCACCGAACAGGGGAGGAGATACGCAGTATTTT,CASSPPNRGGDTQYF
TRBV25-1,TRBJ2-5,-,TRBD1,TGTGCCAGCAGTGAAGAGAGGACAGGGGGTTCAGAGACCCAGTACTTC,CASSEERTGGSETQYF
TRBV30,TRBJ2-7,once,TRBD1,TGTGCCTGCAACCCGGGACAGGGTAGCCACGAGCAGTACTTC,CACNPGQGSHEQYF
TRBV6-4,TRBJ1-2,-,-,TGTGCCAGCAGCCCTTCGGGAGGGTATCGATATGGCTACACCTTC,CASSPSGGYRYGYTF
TRBV5-4,TRBJ2-2,few,-,TGTGCCAGCAACAACAGGAGGAACACCGGGGAGCTGTTTTTT,CASNNRRNTGELFF
TRBV18,TRBJ2-1,-,-,TGTGCCAGCTCACCGGGGCAGGCCAGTAACTCCTACAATGAGCAGTTCTTC,CASSPGQASNSYNEQFF
TRBV6-5,TRBJ1-2,-,-,TGTGCCAGCTCTACAGGCCCCCGGGGCTACACCTTC,CASSTGPRGYTF
TRBV9,TRBJ2-7,-,TRBD2,TGTGCCAGCAGCGAGGGCACAACTCTAGCGGGGATTTACGAGCAGTACTTC,CASSEGTTLAGIYEQYF
TRBV5-5,TRBJ1-2,-,TRBD1,TGTGCCAGCAGCCCCCGGGACAGTTCTAACTATGGCTACACCTTC,CASSPRDSSNYGYTF
TRBV14,TRBJ1-2,once,TRBD1,TGTGCCAGCAGCTCGGACAGGGGGCCGTATGGCTACACCTTC,CASSSDRGPYGYTF